The clone carrying this T cell receptor beta chain was seen at least ten times. Arm-PCR of CDR3 regions and iRepertoire HTBI primers were the basis on which TCR beta libraries were built. TCRdb analysed the multiplex PCR reads with MiXCR anew, one entry per CDR3 protein. The sample gives hundreds of thousands of distinct CDR3 sequences, roughly 16% of which show up once; around a sixth is in the top ten. Time point defined: newly diagnosed GD, antithyroid drugs for less than 3 months. PBMC RNA served as the TCR library source. The data originate from a study of regulatory T cells in long-lasting Graves disease. These sequences were also reported in another study, on T cells in Graves' hyperthyroidism and ophthalmopathy. As that study records: First-round RT-PCR of the TCR CDR3 relied on the HTBI primer set. Most thyroid clonotypes with frequency above 0.001 were detected in blood. From stable hyperthyroidism, ophthalmopathy was set apart by a 13 V-J model.

This receptor was taken from a woman in her thirties with Graves disease. The source was peripheral blood mononuclear cells (PBMCs), collected at new diagnosis, from a patient treated with antithyroid drugs.

The CDR3: CASSYSQIFRYGYTF. Written as DNA, the CDR3 is TGTGCCAGCAGTTATTCACAGATCTTTCGATATGGCTACACCTTC. The rearrangement joins TRBV6-2 or TRBV6-3 to TRBJ1-2; no definite D call. The length of the CDR3 is 15 residues. CDR1 and CDR2 (germline): MNHEY, SVGEGT. V gave up 3 bases and J gave up 5 bases, with 16 bases separating them.